This T cell receptor beta chain was captured in a study of spatial heterogeneity in lung cancer. Time point specified: sample taken at primary tumor resection. Whole RNA came from tumor, nontumor lung or frozen PBMC and was sequenced without being sorted. The donor population consisted of approximately 70 patients with untreated, early-stage non-small cell lung cancer. The library protocol tagged each TCR cDNA with a unique molecular identifier. From the 5' RACE reads, TCRdb called clonotypes with MiXCR, one entry per CDR3 protein. Here the sample spans 26,000 or so distinct CDR3 sequences, about 8.8% being singletons. The CDR3 sequence is 14 residues long. Per the germline V gene, CDR1 is SSHAT and CDR2 is FNYEAQ (reference sequence). The sample holds many counts of this clonotype. The junction departs from germline at one end; a sequencing error may be responsible.

V is TRBV7-7 and J is TRBJ2-3; 8 nucleotides align to TRBD2. The sample in question was PBMCs, obtained at surgery. The source of this sequence is a female donor with early-stage non-small cell lung cancer. The CDR3 sequence: CASSTGLAADTQYF. The DNA for the CDR3 is TGTGCTAGCAGCACCGGACTAGCCGCGGATACGCAGTATTTT. The full variable domain, in which reference TRBV7-7 and TRBJ2-3 provide the parts outside the CDR3, is GAGVSQSPRYKVTKRGQDVTLRCDPISSHATLYWYQQALGQGPEFLTYFNYEAQPDKSGLPSDRFSAERPEGSISTLTIQRTEQRDSAMYRCASSTGLAADTQYFGPGTRLTVL.